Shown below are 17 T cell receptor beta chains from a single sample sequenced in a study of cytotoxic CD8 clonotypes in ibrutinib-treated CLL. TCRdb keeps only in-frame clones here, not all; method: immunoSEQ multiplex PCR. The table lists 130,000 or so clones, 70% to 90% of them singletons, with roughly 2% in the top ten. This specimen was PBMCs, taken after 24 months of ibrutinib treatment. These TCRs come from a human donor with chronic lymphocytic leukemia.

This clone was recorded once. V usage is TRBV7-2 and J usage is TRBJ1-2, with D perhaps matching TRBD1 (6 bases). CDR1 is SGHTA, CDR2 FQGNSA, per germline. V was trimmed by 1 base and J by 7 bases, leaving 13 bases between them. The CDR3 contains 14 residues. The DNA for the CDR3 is TGTGCCAGCAGCTTAGACGGGGGGCGGGGTGGCTACACCTTC. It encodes CASSLDGGRGGYTF.

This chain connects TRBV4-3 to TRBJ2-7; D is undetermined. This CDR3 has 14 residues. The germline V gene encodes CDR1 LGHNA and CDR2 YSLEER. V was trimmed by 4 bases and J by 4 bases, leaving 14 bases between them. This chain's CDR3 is CASSPRIGVYEQYF. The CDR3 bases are TGCGCCAGCAGCCCCAGGATAGGTGTATACGAGCAGTACTTC.

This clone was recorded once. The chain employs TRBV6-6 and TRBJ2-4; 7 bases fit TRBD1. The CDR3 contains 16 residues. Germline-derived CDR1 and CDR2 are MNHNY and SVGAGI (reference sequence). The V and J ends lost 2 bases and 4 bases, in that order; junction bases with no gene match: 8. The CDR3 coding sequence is TGTGCCAGCAGTTACGGGGACAGCCTCTCGAAAAACATTCAGTACTTC. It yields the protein CASSYGDSLSKNIQYF.

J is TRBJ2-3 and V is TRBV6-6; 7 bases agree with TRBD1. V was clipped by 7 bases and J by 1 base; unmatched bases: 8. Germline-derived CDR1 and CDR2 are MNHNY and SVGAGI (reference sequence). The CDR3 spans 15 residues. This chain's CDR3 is CASTLTGLGTDTQYF. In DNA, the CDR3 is TGTGCCAGCACCCTGACAGGGCTGGGCACAGATACGCAGTATTTT.

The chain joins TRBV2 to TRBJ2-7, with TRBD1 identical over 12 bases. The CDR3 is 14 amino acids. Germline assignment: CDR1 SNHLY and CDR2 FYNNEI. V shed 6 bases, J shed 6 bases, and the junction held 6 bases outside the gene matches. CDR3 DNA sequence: TGTGCCAGCAGCGCCGGGACAGGGGGCGCCGAGCAGTACTTC. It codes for CASSAGTGGAEQYF.

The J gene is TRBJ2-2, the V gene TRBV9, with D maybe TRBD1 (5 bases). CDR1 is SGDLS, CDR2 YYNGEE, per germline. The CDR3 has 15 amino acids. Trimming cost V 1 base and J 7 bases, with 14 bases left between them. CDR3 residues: CASSVRAQGVGELFF. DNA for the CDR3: TGTGCCAGCAGCGTAAGGGCCCAGGGTGTCGGGGAGCTGTTTTTT.

The CDR3 DNA sequence: TGTGCCAGCAGTTTATTGGGCAGGGGAATGAGCAATCAGCCCCAGCATTTT. Protein: CASSLLGRGMSNQPQHF. The chain couples TRBV28 to TRBJ1-5; D may be TRBD1 (6 bases). V was cut by 1 base and J by 1 base, with 14 bases left in between. Germline V gene data show CDR1 as MDHEN and CDR2 as SYDVKM. The CDR3 runs to 17 residues.

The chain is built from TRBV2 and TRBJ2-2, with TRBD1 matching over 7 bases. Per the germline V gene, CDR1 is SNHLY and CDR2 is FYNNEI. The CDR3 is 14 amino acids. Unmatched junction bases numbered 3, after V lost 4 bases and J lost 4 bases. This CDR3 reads CASSGQGSTGELFF. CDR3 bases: TGTGCCAGCAGTGGACAGGGTAGCACCGGGGAGCTGTTTTTT.

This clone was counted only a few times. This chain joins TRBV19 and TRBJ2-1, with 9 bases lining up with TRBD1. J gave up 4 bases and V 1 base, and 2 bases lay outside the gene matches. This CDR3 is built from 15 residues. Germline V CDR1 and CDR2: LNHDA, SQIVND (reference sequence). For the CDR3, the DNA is TGTGCCAGTAGTATAGGGGGACAGGGATACAATGAGCAGTTCTTC. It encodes CASSIGGQGYNEQFF.

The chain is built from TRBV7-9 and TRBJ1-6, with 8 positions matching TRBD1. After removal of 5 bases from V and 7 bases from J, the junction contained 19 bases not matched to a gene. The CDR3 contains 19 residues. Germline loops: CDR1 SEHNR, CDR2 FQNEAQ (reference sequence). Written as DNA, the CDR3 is TGTGCCAGCAGCGCGGGACAGGAGAGGCAGGGGGCCTGGAATTCACCCCTCCACTTT. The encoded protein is CASSAGQERQGAWNSPLHF.

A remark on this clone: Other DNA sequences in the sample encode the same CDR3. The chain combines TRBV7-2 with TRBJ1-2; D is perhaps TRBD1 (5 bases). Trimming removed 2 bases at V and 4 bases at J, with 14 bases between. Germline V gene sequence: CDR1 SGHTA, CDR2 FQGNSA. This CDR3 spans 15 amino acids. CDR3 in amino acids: CASSLLAGQSYGYTF. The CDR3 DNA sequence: TGTGCCAGCAGCTTATTGGCAGGGCAATCCTATGGCTACACCTTC.

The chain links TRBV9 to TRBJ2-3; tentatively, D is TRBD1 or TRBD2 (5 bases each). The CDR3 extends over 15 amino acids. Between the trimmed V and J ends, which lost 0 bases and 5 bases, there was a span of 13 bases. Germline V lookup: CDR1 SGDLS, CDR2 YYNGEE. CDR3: CASSVDEGQGDTQYF. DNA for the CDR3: TGTGCCAGCAGCGTAGACGAGGGGCAGGGAGATACGCAGTATTTT. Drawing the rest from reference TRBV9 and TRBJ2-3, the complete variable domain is DSGVTQTPKHLITATGQRVTLRCSPRSGDLSVYWYQQSLDQGLQFLIQYYNGEERAKGNILERFSAQQFPDLHSELNLSSLELGDSALYFCASSVDEGQGDTQYFGPGTRLTVL.

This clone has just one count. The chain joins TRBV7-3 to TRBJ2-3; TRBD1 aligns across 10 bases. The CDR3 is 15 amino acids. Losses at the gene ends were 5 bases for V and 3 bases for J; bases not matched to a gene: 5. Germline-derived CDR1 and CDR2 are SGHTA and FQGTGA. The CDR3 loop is CASSLRQGATDTQYF. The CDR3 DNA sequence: TGTGCCAGCAGCCTCCGACAGGGGGCTACAGATACGCAGTATTTT. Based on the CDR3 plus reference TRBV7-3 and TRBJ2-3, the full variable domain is GAGVSQTPSNKVTEKGKYVELRCDPISGHTALYWYRQSLGQGPEFLIYFQGTGAADDSGLPNDRFFAVRPEGSVSTLKIQRTERGDSAVYLCASSLRQGATDTQYFGPGTRLTVL.

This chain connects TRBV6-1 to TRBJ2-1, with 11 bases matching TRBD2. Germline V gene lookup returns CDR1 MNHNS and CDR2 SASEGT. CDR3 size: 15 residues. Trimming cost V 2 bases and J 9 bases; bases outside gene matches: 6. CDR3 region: CASSESSGGTGEQFF. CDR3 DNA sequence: TGTGCCAGCAGTGAATCTAGCGGGGGGACGGGTGAGCAGTTCTTC.

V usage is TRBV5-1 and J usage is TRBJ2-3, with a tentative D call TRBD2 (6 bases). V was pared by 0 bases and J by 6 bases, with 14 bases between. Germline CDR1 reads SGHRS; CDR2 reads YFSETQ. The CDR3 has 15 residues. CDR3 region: CASSLGLVDYDTQYF. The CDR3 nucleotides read TGCGCCAGCAGCTTGGGACTAGTTGACTACGATACGCAGTATTTT.

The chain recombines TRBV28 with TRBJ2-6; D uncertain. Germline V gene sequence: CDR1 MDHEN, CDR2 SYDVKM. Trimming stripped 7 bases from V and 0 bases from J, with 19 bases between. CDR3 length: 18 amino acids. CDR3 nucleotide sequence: TGTGCCAGCATTTCGGCCGGGTTTCAGCCCTCTGGGGCCAACGTCCTGACTTTC. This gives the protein CASISAGFQPSGANVLTF.

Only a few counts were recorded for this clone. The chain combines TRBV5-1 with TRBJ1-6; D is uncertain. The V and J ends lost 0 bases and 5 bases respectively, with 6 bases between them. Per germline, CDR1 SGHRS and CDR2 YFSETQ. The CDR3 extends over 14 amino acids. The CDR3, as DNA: TGCGCCAGCAGCTTGGGGGGTGATAATTCACCCCTCCACTTT. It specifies CASSLGGDNSPLHF. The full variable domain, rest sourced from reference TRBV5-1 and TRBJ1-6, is KAGVTQTPRYLIKTRGQQVTLSCSPISGHRSVSWYQQTPGQGLQFLFEYFSETQRNKGNFPGRFSGRQFSNSRSEMNVSTLELGDSALYLCASSLGGDNSPLHFGNGTRLTVT.